These 25 T cell receptor beta chains share one sample of origin, sequenced in a study of blood T cell repertoires in COVID-19. Profiling relied on immunoSEQ multiplex PCR, and the TCRdb table lists in-frame clones only, not all of them. The sample shows about 50,000 clones, roughly 88% of them seen only once. The sequencing input was peripheral blood. Receptors were obtained from a human donor in a cohort sampled during active COVID-19.

This chain joins TRBV19 and TRBJ1-1; D not resolved. Germline CDR1 reads LNHDA; CDR2 reads SQIVND (reference sequence). Trimming stripped 4 bases from V and 2 bases from J, with 8 bases between. The CDR3 extends over 13 amino acids. The CDR3 region is CASSTQRNTEAFF. In DNA form, the CDR3 reads TGTGCCAGTAGTACACAGAGAAACACTGAAGCTTTCTTT.

The chain carries TRBV5-4 and TRBJ2-1, with 12 nucleotides matching TRBD1. The length of the CDR3 is 16 residues. Germline CDR1 SGHNT, CDR2 YYREEE (reference sequence). V shed 0 bases, J shed 6 bases, and the junction held 4 bases outside the gene matches. CDR3 bases: TGTGCCAGCAGCTTGGCGCGGGACAGGGGGCGCAATGAGCAGTTCTTC. The encoded protein is CASSLARDRGRNEQFF.

The chain combines TRBV7-8 with TRBJ1-1, with 7 bases that match TRBD1. Per the germline V gene, CDR1 is SGHVS and CDR2 is FQNEAQ. This CDR3 is 14 amino acids long. With V trimmed by 5 bases and J by 1 base, 4 bases remained unmatched. This CDR3 reads CASSPRQGNTEAFF. The DNA for the CDR3 is TGTGCCAGCAGCCCGCGACAGGGGAACACTGAAGCTTTCTTT.

This clone appeared a single time. The gene calls are TRBV5-1 and TRBJ1-2; tentative D call: TRBD1 (5 bases). Per germline, CDR1 SGHRS and CDR2 YFSETQ. Trimming took off 8 bases at V and 8 bases at J, with 16 bases between the two ends. This CDR3 has 12 residues. DNA of the CDR3: TGCGCCAGTAAGGGGTCCGGGGGAGGCTACACCTTC. Translated, it gives CASKGSGGGYTF.

This sequence joins TRBV28 and TRBJ1-2; 7 bases line up with TRBD1. The CDR3 extends over 16 amino acids. CDR1 and CDR2 from the germline V gene are MDHEN and SYDVKM. V lost 4 bases and J lost 1; bases outside the gene matches: 9. As DNA, the CDR3 is TGTGCCAGCAGTTCCCATGCAGGGGGTCTTAACTATGGCTACACCTTC. Translation: CASSSHAGGLNYGYTF.

The V gene is TRBV5-1, the J gene TRBJ2-7; D might be TRBD1 (6 bases). Germline CDR1 reads SGHRS; CDR2 reads YFSETQ. The V end lost 1 base, the J end lost 5 bases, and 19 bases lay between the germline ends. There are 16 residues in the CDR3. CDR3 sequence reads: CASSLWDIQEGDEQYF. The CDR3 DNA reads as TGCGCCAGCAGCTTGTGGGACATACAAGAGGGCGACGAGCAGTACTTC.

The chain carries TRBV5-6 and TRBJ1-6, with D unresolved. From germline, CDR1 is SGHDT and CDR2 YYEEEE. Between the trimmed V and J ends, which lost 0 bases and 8 bases, there was a span of 15 bases. The CDR3 extends over 16 amino acids. The CDR3 DNA is TGTGCCAGCAGCTTGGGTGGAGGGATATTTTATTCACCCCTCCACTTT. Translating it yields CASSLGGGIFYSPLHF. Full variable domain (missing parts from reference TRBV5-6 and TRBJ1-6): DAGVTQSPTHLIKTRGQQVTLRCSPKSGHDTVSWYQQALGQGPQFIFQYYEEEERQRGNFPDRFSGHQFPNYSSELNVNALLLGDSALYLCASSLGGGIFYSPLHFGNGTRLTVT.

This clone appeared once. V is TRBV5-1 and J is TRBJ2-2, with TRBD2 identical over 13 bases. The CDR3 consists of 16 residues. The trim removed 4 bases at V and 5 bases at J, leaving 5 bases unmatched. The germline V gene has CDR1 SGHRS and CDR2 YFSETQ. The CDR3 is CASSPRTSGSTGELFF. The CDR3 DNA is TGCGCCAGCAGCCCACGGACTAGCGGGAGTACCGGGGAGCTGTTTTTT.

The rearrangement links TRBV2 to TRBJ1-1; a weak D match, TRBD1 (6 bases). Germline values: CDR1 SNHLY, CDR2 FYNNEI. The ends were cut back, 6 bases at V and 4 bases at J, with 15 bases in the middle. There are 14 residues in the CDR3. The CDR3 coding sequence is TGTGCCAGCAGAGATACAGGGTGGGGCACTGAAGCTTTCTTT. Translated, it gives CASRDTGWGTEAFF.

This chain links TRBV9 with TRBJ2-5; TRBD2 aligns across 10 bases. Germline V gene sequence: CDR1 SGDLS, CDR2 YYNGEE. V lost 0 bases and J lost 2; bases outside the gene matches: 7. The CDR3 consists of 17 residues. In DNA form, the CDR3 reads TGTGCCAGCAGCGTAGGTATTGCTAGCGGGGGTCAAGAGACCCAGTACTTC. Translation: CASSVGIASGGQETQYF.

V usage is TRBV19 and J usage is TRBJ2-6; weak D call: TRBD2 (6 bases). CDR1 LNHDA and CDR2 SQIVND come from the germline V gene (reference sequence). This CDR3 is built from 15 residues. The V gene lost 7 bases and the J gene lost 0 bases, with 10 bases spanning the gap. The CDR3 DNA is TGTGCCAGTACGGGACTGATCTCTGGGGCCAACGTCCTGACTTTC. Protein product: CASTGLISGANVLTF.

J is TRBJ2-3 and V is TRBV7-3; 7 bases map to TRBD2. Germline CDR1 is SGHTA and CDR2 is FQGTGA. The CDR3 has 15 amino acids. The V segment lost 5 bases and the J segment 3 bases; nucleotides outside the gene matches: 8. Written as DNA, the CDR3 is TGTGCCAGCAGCATCGGGCTAGCGGTAACAGATACGCAGTATTTT. Translated, it gives CASSIGLAVTDTQYF.

This sequence joins TRBV5-5 and TRBJ2-1, with D tentatively TRBD1 (5 bases). Germline V gene sequence: CDR1 SGHKS, CDR2 YYEKEE (reference sequence). Trimming stripped 4 bases from V and 4 bases from J, with 12 bases between. This CDR3 has 14 amino acids. CDR3 loop: CASSVVGLYNEQFF. In nucleotides, the CDR3 is TGTGCCAGCAGCGTCGTGGGGCTTTACAATGAGCAGTTCTTC.

The rearrangement links TRBV27 to TRBJ1-2; tentatively, D is TRBD1 (6 bases). CDR1 and CDR2 from the germline V gene are MNHEY and SMNVEV (reference sequence). The ends were cut back, 1 base at V and 5 bases at J, with 11 bases in the middle. CDR3 length: 14 amino acids. The CDR3 here is CASSLWGGPYGYTF. The CDR3 DNA follows: TGTGCCAGCAGTTTATGGGGGGGCCCTTATGGCTACACCTTC.

CDR3 in amino acids: CASSPRTGGYEQYF. The CDR3, as DNA: TGTGCCAGCAGCCCCCGGACAGGGGGCTACGAGCAGTACTTC. The J gene is TRBJ2-7, the V gene TRBV7-2; 10 bases match TRBD1. The CDR3 consists of 14 residues. Germline V CDR1 and CDR2: SGHTA, FQGNSA. V lost 5 bases and J lost 3; bases outside the gene matches: 4.

This clone showed up just once. This sequence joins TRBV9 and TRBJ1-2; D is perhaps TRBD1 (6 bases). The CDR3 spans 15 residues. CDR1 is SGDLS and CDR2 is YYNGEE in the germline V gene. V lost 4 bases, J lost 4 bases, and 17 bases lay in between. The CDR3 DNA sequence: TGTGCCAGCAGCCGCACCGGCAGGGGCGGCTATGGCTACACCTTC. Its translation is CASSRTGRGGYGYTF.

This chain joins TRBV20-1 and TRBJ1-3; the D is unclear. This CDR3 has 15 amino acids. V lost 6 bases to trimming and J lost 0 bases, with 15 bases between them. CDR1 and CDR2 (germline): DFQATT, SNEGSKA (reference sequence). The chain's CDR3 is CSASPGYLSGNTIYF. The CDR3 DNA is TGCAGTGCAAGTCCGGGATACCTCTCTGGAAACACCATATATTTT.

For the CDR3, the DNA is TGTGCCAGTAGTATACTAGCGGGGGGTGGAGAGACCCAGTACTTC. It yields the protein CASSILAGGGETQYF. The chain employs TRBV19 and TRBJ2-5; TRBD2 matches 11 bases. CDR3 size: 15 residues. Germline values: CDR1 LNHDA, CDR2 SQIVND (reference sequence). With 2 bases clipped from V and 4 bases from J, the junction kept 3 bases outside the gene matches. Drawing the rest from reference TRBV19 and TRBJ2-5, the complete variable domain is DGGITQSPKYLFRKEGQNVTLSCEQNLNHDAMYWYRQDPGQGLRLIYYSQIVNDFQKGDIAEGYSVSREKKESFPLTVTSAQKNPTAFYLCASSILAGGGETQYFGPGTRLLVL.

J is TRBJ2-1 and V is TRBV7-8; 11 nucleotides align to TRBD1. CDR3 length: 15 amino acids. Germline V CDR1 and CDR2: SGHVS, FQNEAQ. V lost 6 bases, J lost 7 bases, and 8 bases stayed unmatched. This CDR3 reads CASSSDRGRLNEQFF. CDR3 nucleotides: TGTGCCAGCAGTTCGGACAGGGGGCGTTTGAATGAGCAGTTCTTC.

The gene calls are TRBV27 and TRBJ1-4; 7 positions match TRBD1. This CDR3 spans 14 amino acids. The V and J ends lost 2 bases and 7 bases, in that order; junction bases with no gene match: 4. Per the germline V gene, CDR1 is MNHEY and CDR2 is SMNVEV (reference sequence). Here the CDR3 DNA reads TGTGCCAGCAGTTTACGGACAGGTTTTGAAAAACTGTTTTTT. Translating gives CASSLRTGFEKLFF.

This clone was detected only once. The V call is TRBV28, the J call TRBJ2-3; 7 bases align to TRBD1. CDR1 is MDHEN, CDR2 SYDVKM, per germline. This CDR3 comprises 16 residues. The junction had 12 bases not matched to a gene; V was cut back by 5 bases and J by 4 bases. The CDR3 coding sequence is TGTGCCAGCAGTCTTACCGGGACAGCAATCCCAGATACGCAGTATTTT. Translating gives CASSLTGTAIPDTQYF.

The CDR3 is CASIDTVYNEQFF. The DNA for the CDR3 is TGTGCCAGCATCGACACAGTTTACAATGAGCAGTTCTTC. The genes are TRBV28 and TRBJ2-1; D gene uncertain. Germline loops: CDR1 MDHEN, CDR2 SYDVKM. V lost 7 bases to trimming and J lost 4 bases, with 11 bases between them. CDR3 size: 13 residues.

This chain uses TRBV27 with TRBJ2-6; D not resolved. Between the trimmed V and J ends, which lost 8 bases and 6 bases, there was a span of 11 bases. Germline V gene lookup returns CDR1 MNHEY and CDR2 SMNVEV (reference sequence). The CDR3 is 13 residues long. The CDR3 nucleotides are TGTGCCAGCGCTACCCGAACGGCCAACGTCCTGACTTTC. Translating gives CASATRTANVLTF.

The chain carries TRBV19 and TRBJ2-7; 8 positions agree with TRBD2. The junction had 4 bases not matched to a gene; V was cut back by 1 base and J by 2 bases. Germline loops: CDR1 LNHDA, CDR2 SQIVND (reference sequence). The CDR3 has 15 residues. The CDR3 nucleotides read TGTGCCAGTAGTATAGGCGGGGGGAGACCCTACGAGCAGTACTTC. The encoded protein is CASSIGGGRPYEQYF.

The V call is TRBV5-1, the J call TRBJ1-1, with D possibly matching TRBD1 (5 bases). CDR1 is SGHRS and CDR2 is YFSETQ in the germline V gene. There are 14 residues in the CDR3. Trimming left V 4 bases short and J 1 base short, with 11 bases between. CDR3 residues: CASSRDGGNTEAFF. CDR3 sequence (DNA): TGCGCCAGCAGCCGGGACGGGGGGAACACTGAAGCTTTCTTT.